The clone carrying this T cell receptor (beta chain) was detected many times. Antigen: not known. The source of the sample is a study of T-cell reconstitution after alpha-beta-depleted transplantation in children. V lost 5 bases, J lost 1 base, and 11 bases lay in between. The germline gives CDR1 SGHTA, CDR2 FQGTGA. The CDR3 consists of 14 residues. Preparation of the TCRbeta library used unique molecular identifiers. One entry per CDR3 protein results from TCRdb running MiXCR on the PCR reads. This table holds some 200,000 distinct CDR3 sequences, approximately 11% found once. Overall study results and limits: Two months or so post-transplant, alpha-beta T cells reportedly derived from several hundred expanded graft clones. T-cell counts and diversity at one year following transplant were attributed mainly to newly produced T cells. In some patients, recipient T cells and intrathymic progenitors surviving conditioning explained high day-60 diversity.

The chain combines TRBV7-3 with TRBJ1-1; tentative D call: TRBD1 (5 bases). This clonotype originated in a child under two years old with acute myeloid leukemia, due to receive a stem cell transplant. The sample in question was PBMCs, obtained before TCRalphabeta/CD19-depleted stem cell transplant. The CDR3 region has the DNA TGTGCCAGCAGCCCCGGACACTCGAACACTGAAGCTTTCTTT. Protein: CASSPGHSNTEAFF. Looking up the rest from reference TRBV7-3 and TRBJ1-1 gives the full variable domain: GAGVSQTPSNKVTEKGKYVELRCDPISGHTALYWYRQSLGQGPEFLIYFQGTGAADDSGLPNDRFFAVRPEGSVSTLKIQRTERGDSAVYLCASSPGHSNTEAFFGQGTRLTVV.